These 17 T cell receptor beta chains share one sample of origin, sequenced in a study of blood T cell repertoires in COVID-19. Sequencing was performed with immunoSEQ multiplex PCR; in TCRdb, only in-frame clones are kept and a portion is missing. The sample carries 300,000 or so clones, around 87% recorded once. The sample taken for sequencing was peripheral blood. The receptors originated from a woman aged 45-60 years who had recovered from COVID-19.

V usage is TRBV18 and J usage is TRBJ1-3; the match to TRBD1 covers 8 bases. CDR3 size: 16 residues. Germline-derived CDR1 and CDR2 are KGHSH and LQKENI. V lost 3 bases, J lost 4 bases, and 8 bases stayed unmatched. CDR3 in DNA: TGTGCCAGCTCACCGCAGACAGGGGTGGACGGAAACACCATATATTTT. Its protein is CASSPQTGVDGNTIYF.

The V gene is TRBV11-2, the J gene TRBJ1-6; D ambiguous. V lost 5 bases to trimming and J lost 10 bases, with 9 bases between them. Germline values: CDR1 SGHAT, CDR2 FQNNGV. This CDR3 contains 12 residues. CDR3 sequence (DNA): TGTGCCAGCAGCCCCGGGAGCTCACCCCTCCACTTT. This encodes CASSPGSSPLHF.

This chain uses TRBV11-2 with TRBJ1-1, with TRBD1 matching 9 bases. The CDR3 is made up of 14 amino acids. Germline CDR1 SGHAT, CDR2 FQNNGV. V lost 5 bases, J lost 5 bases, and 6 bases stayed unmatched. The CDR3 coding sequence is TGTGCCAGCAGCCTCGGACAGGGGTGGACTGAAGCTTTCTTT. Its translation is CASSLGQGWTEAFF. The complete variable domain, with remaining parts taken from reference TRBV11-2 and TRBJ1-1, reads EAGVAQSPRYKIIEKRQSVAFWCNPISGHATLYWYQQILGQGPKLLIQFQNNGVVDDSQLPKDRFSAERLKGVDSTLKIQPAKLEDSAVYLCASSLGQGWTEAFFGQGTRLTVV.

V gene TRBV20-1 combines with J gene TRBJ1-6, with D uncertain. This CDR3 comprises 11 residues. Germline CDR1 DFQATT, CDR2 SNEGSKA (reference sequence). The V end was cut by 3 bases, the J end by 14 bases, with 11 bases between. CDR3 DNA: TGCAGTGCTAGTAACCGCCCGGCCCTCCACTTT. Translation gives CSASNRPALHF.

J is TRBJ2-2 and V is TRBV2; 7 positions agree with TRBD2. V was pared by 10 bases and J by 6 bases, with 14 bases of the junction left unmatched. CDR1 is SNHLY and CDR2 is FYNNEI in the germline V gene. The CDR3 has 15 amino acids. CDR3 sequence reads: CATSTVRGTAGELFF. The CDR3 bases are TGTGCCACCTCCACCGTGCGGGGGACCGCCGGGGAGCTGTTTTTT.

The rearrangement uses TRBV29-1 and TRBJ2-7; 7 positions match TRBD2. Trimming cost V 6 bases and J 2 bases; bases outside gene matches: 7. Germline CDR1 and CDR2: SQVTM and ANQGSEA. The CDR3 spans 13 residues. The CDR3 nucleotides read TGCAGCGTCATGACTAGCTGGGCCTACGAGCAGTACTTC. It translates to CSVMTSWAYEQYF.

This clone was seen a few times. The chain recombines TRBV12-3 or TRBV12-4 with TRBJ2-2; D perhaps matches TRBD2 (6 bases). Trimming took 5 bases from V and 7 from J, leaving 11 bases between them. There are 13 residues in the CDR3. The CDR3 region has the DNA TGTGCCAGCAGTCGCCGCGGGGTCGGGGAGCTGTTTTTT. This gives the protein CASSRRGVGELFF.

The chain joins TRBV7-8 to TRBJ1-6; D not resolved. The CDR3 is made up of 14 amino acids. Looked up from germline, CDR1 is SGHVS and CDR2 is FQNEAQ. V was pared by 1 base and J by 6 bases, with 7 bases between. In nucleotides, the CDR3 is TGTGCCAGCAGCTTAGTGAGACTTAATTCACCCCTCCACTTT. It codes for CASSLVRLNSPLHF. The complete variable domain, with remaining parts taken from reference TRBV7-8 and TRBJ1-6, reads GAGVSQSPRYKVAKRGQDVALRCDPISGHVSLFWYQQALGQGPEFLTYFQNEAQLDKSGLPSDRFFAERPEGSVSTLKIQRTQQEDSAVYLCASSLVRLNSPLHFGNGTRLTVT.

V usage is TRBV28 and J usage is TRBJ1-5; 8 bases agree with TRBD1. There are 14 residues in the CDR3. J lost 7 bases, V lost 6 bases, and 8 bases had no gene match. Germline V gene sequence: CDR1 MDHEN, CDR2 SYDVKM. Written as DNA, the CDR3 is TGTGCCAGCAGCCTAACAGGGGGAGGACAGCCCCAGCATTTT. Translated: CASSLTGGGQPQHF.

The chain uses TRBV10-2 and TRBJ2-3; 10 bases are shared with TRBD2. V lost 3 bases to trimming and J lost 4 bases; unmatched junction nucleotides: 7. Germline V gene data show CDR1 as WSHSY and CDR2 as SAAADI. This CDR3 comprises 16 residues. The CDR3 nucleotides are TGCGCCAGCAGTGAACGAGCGGGGGGGAGGCCAGATACGCAGTATTTT. Protein: CASSERAGGRPDTQYF.

The chain has TRBV6-5 and TRBJ1-1, with 11 bases fitting TRBD1. Trimming took 10 bases from V and 5 from J; bases not matched to a gene: 3. The CDR3 has 12 residues. Germline V lookup: CDR1 MNHEY, CDR2 SVGAGI. The CDR3 loop reads CATGQGATEAFF. CDR3 sequence (DNA): TGTGCCACTGGACAGGGGGCTACTGAAGCTTTCTTT.

The V and J genes are TRBV7-3 and TRBJ2-1; 8 nucleotides match TRBD2. The CDR3 consists of 15 residues. Per the germline V gene, CDR1 is SGHTA and CDR2 is FQGTGA. The V gene end was trimmed by 2 bases and the J gene end by 7 bases; junction bases not matched to a gene: 7. CDR3 amino acids: CASSLSGRAGNEQFF. CDR3 DNA: TGTGCCAGCAGCTTATCCGGGAGGGCCGGGAATGAGCAGTTCTTC.

The rearrangement links TRBV9 to TRBJ1-1, with 7 positions matching TRBD1. V lost 3 bases and J lost 3; bases outside the gene matches: 11. CDR1 is SGDLS and CDR2 is YYNGEE in the germline V gene. The CDR3 extends over 16 amino acids. The CDR3 sequence: CASSASTGMSHTEAFF. The CDR3 DNA is TGTGCCAGCAGCGCATCGACAGGGATGTCCCACACTGAAGCTTTCTTT. Full variable domain (outside the CDR3, taken from reference TRBV9 and TRBJ1-1): DSGVTQTPKHLITATGQRVTLRCSPRSGDLSVYWYQQSLDQGLQFLIQYYNGEERAKGNILERFSAQQFPDLHSELNLSSLELGDSALYFCASSASTGMSHTEAFFGQGTRLTVV.

V gene TRBV3-1 (or the pseudogene TRBV3-2) combines with J gene TRBJ2-1; D possibly corresponds to TRBD1 (5 bases). Germline CDR1 reads LGHDT; CDR2 reads YNNKEL (reference sequence). Trimming took 0 bases from V and 5 from J, leaving 14 bases between them. This CDR3 spans 16 amino acids. Here the CDR3 DNA reads TGTGCCAGCAGCCAAGAGCAGGGTGCGGTAGACAATGAGCAGTTCTTC. The encoded protein is CASSQEQGAVDNEQFF.

The chain has TRBV30 and TRBJ1-4; no clear D gene. The CDR3 sequence is 16 residues long. Trimming removed 2 bases from V and 8 bases from J, with 21 bases in between. From germline, CDR1 is GTSNPN and CDR2 SVGIG (reference sequence). Here the CDR3 DNA reads TGTGCCTGGAGTCCCCCGAGGGCACCCGGCGGCGAAAAACTGTTTTTT. The encoded protein is CAWSPPRAPGGEKLFF.

The CDR3, as DNA: TGCGCCAGCAGCCAAGGGTGGAGGGACCAAGAGACCCAGTACTTC. Translating gives CASSQGWRDQETQYF. The V and J genes are TRBV4-1 and TRBJ2-5, with a weak D call TRBD2 (6 bases). Trimming shortened V by 1 base and J by 0 bases, and 9 bases separated the two germline ends. Germline CDR1 and CDR2: MGHRA and YSYEKL. The CDR3 extends over 15 amino acids.

The rearrangement uses TRBV3-1 (or the pseudogene TRBV3-2) and TRBJ1-2, with D perhaps TRBD1 (6 bases). V lost 3 bases and J lost 8, with 13 bases in between. This CDR3 has 13 amino acids. Germline V gene sequence: CDR1 LGHDT, CDR2 YNNKEL (reference sequence). CDR3 nucleotides: TGTGCCAGCAGCCAGCGGACAGTGGGAGGCTACACCTTC. It codes for CASSQRTVGGYTF.